The TCR beta chain described here comes from a study of T-cell memory formation after mild COVID-19 (dated by TCRdb to the early 2020s). A note on the overall study: TCR sequence clusters from the two donors were found to be largely donor specific. In a couple of donors, T-cell clones that expanded and contracted after mild COVID-19 were tracked by sequencing TCRalpha and TCRbeta repertoires over time. Two young, previously healthy adult volunteers, one female and one male, were included in the cohort.

Trimming takes 4 bases from V and 2 bases from J, and the germline ends sit 12 bases apart. The CDR3 holds 14 amino acids from the cysteine to the phenylalanine. This entry keeps only the CDR3 DNA: 42 bases, framed from base 1. General study outcomes and caveats: SARS-CoV-2 specificity of the second-wave clones peaking on day 37 was not confirmed. The study covered only a couple of mild cases, and larger cohorts including severe cases with pre-infection samples were considered necessary. Clones contracting from day 15 to 85 had balanced CD4/CD8 phenotypes, while a second wave expanding from day 15 to 37 was biased towards CD4+. Contracting CD4+ clones turned up mainly in the CM and EM memory subsets, whereas EMRA was where CD8+ clones were enriched. The detection of some responding clones in pre-infection memory suggests that pre-existing cross-reactive memory T cells joined the SARS-CoV-2 response.

Sequencing was performed on an Illumina NovaSeq 6000. cDNA libraries for TCRalpha and TCRbeta were prepared by 5'RACE using constant-segment primers, with sample barcodes and unique molecular identifiers added. Trizol reagent was used to extract RNA from every sample. Amplification of the libraries took two PCR steps, and the second step added a second sample barcode plus Illumina TruSeq adapters. Sequencing of the libraries was done on an Illumina NovaSeq, producing 2 x 150 bp paired-end reads. The original pipeline was this. Demultiplexing of reads and collapsing into UMI-guided consensus sequences were performed with migec v1.2.7. Using mixcr v2.1.11, UMI consensuses were aligned to TRA and TRB V and J templates and then assembled into clonotypes. Expanded or contracted clonotypes were those called significant by both edgeR and NoisET, with noise models trained on biological replicates. For edgeR calls, the cutoffs were a false discovery rate-adjusted p below 0.01 and a log2 fold-change threshold of 1. As an exploratory analysis of dynamics, PCA with hierarchical clustering was applied to max-normalized trajectories of the 1000 most abundant clonotypes. Separately sequenced CD4+ and CD8+ repertoires were used to assign a CD4 or CD8 phenotype to each responding clone. TCRdb's own reprocessing of the public reads used fastp at Q25 and MiXCR and kept productive beta chains. CDR3 protein duplicates are merged, each entry listing the most common genes and DNA. The V and J calls shown here were made by TCRdb, not taken from the authors' results. This sample has about 250,000 distinct CDR3 sequences in its table, and 15% of those were observed once. In total, the top ten clones hold 2% to 2.5% of the sample.

PBMCs were isolated by Ficoll-Paque density gradient centrifugation. On this clonotype: The antigen this receptor binds is unknown. No base qualities exist here, and no much larger clone lies one base off it.

The origin of this receptor is an adult woman who had mild COVID-19 (a few samples of this study predate the infection). The sample titles of this study are shuffled in the database, so cell type and time point are left out; the donor was told from shared clones. In this chain, TRBV12-3 or TRBV12-4 is recombined with TRBJ2-7, with TRBD2 as a weak D call on 6 bases. Sequenced input: PBMCs or a T cell subset sorted from them (not recorded which). The CDR3 corresponds to CASSSRRGAYEQYF. The bases are TGTGCCAGCAGTTCGAGGAGGGGCGCCTACGAGCAGTACTTC.